What follows are 27 T cell receptor beta chains derived from one specimen sequenced in a study of monozygotic twins with inflammatory bowel disease. TCRdb derives one entry per CDR3 protein from the 5' RACE reads, leaving out DNA. The sample totals around 220,000 distinct CDR3 sequences. Sequenced material: blood. Receptor source: a human donor with ulcerative colitis or Crohn's disease, or a healthy co-twin of an affected twin (not recorded which).

The chain carries TRBV6-2 or TRBV6-3 and TRBJ2-1; TCRdb's D call of TRBD1 is untestable without DNA. The germline V gene encodes CDR1 MNHEY and CDR2 SVGEGT. This CDR3 spans 16 amino acids. CDR3 in amino acids: CASSSYTGVFWNEQFF.

The chain links TRBV5-1 to TRBJ2-2; TCRdb picks TRBD1, but there is no DNA to check that call. Germline lookup yields CDR1 SGHRS and CDR2 YFSETQ. CDR3 size: 17 residues. CDR3 protein: CASSLGRGAFIAGELFF. Full variable domain (outside the CDR3, taken from reference TRBV5-1 and TRBJ2-2): KAGVTQTPRYLIKTRGQQVTLSCSPISGHRSVSWYQQTPGQGLQFLFEYFSETQRNKGNFPGRFSGRQFSNSRSEMNVSTLELGDSALYLCASSLGRGAFIAGELFFGEGSRLTVL.

The chain employs TRBV20-1 and TRBJ1-1; TCRdb proposes TRBD1, but this gene call is untestable without DNA. The CDR3 spans 14 residues. Germline V gene data show CDR1 as DFQATT and CDR2 as SNEGSKA (reference sequence). CDR3: CSATRTEKVAEAFF.

The J gene is TRBJ2-1, the V gene TRBV12-3 or TRBV12-4; TCRdb returns TRBD1, unconfirmable since there is no DNA. The CDR3 runs 15 residues. The CDR3 loop is CASSLRQGNYNEQFF.

The J gene is TRBJ1-2, the V gene TRBV5-6. The CDR3 has 12 amino acids. The germline V gene encodes CDR1 SGHDT and CDR2 YYEEEE. CDR3 residues: CASSLNGESYTF.

The chain is built from TRBV6-5 and TRBJ1-6. CDR1 is MNHEY and CDR2 is SVGAGI in the germline V gene. This CDR3 region has 15 residues. This CDR3 reads CASSYQGPSNSPLHF.

This rearrangement joins TRBV6-1 to TRBJ1-2. This CDR3 has 16 amino acids. The germline gives CDR1 MNHNS, CDR2 SASEGT. This CDR3 is CASSEATRVFNYGYTF.

The V and J genes are TRBV27 and TRBJ2-1; TCRdb's D call, TRBD2, is unchecked because there is no DNA. CDR3 length: 16 residues. The germline CDR1 and CDR2 sequences are MNHEY and SMNVEV (reference sequence). The chain's CDR3 is CASSLWGGGAYNEQFF.

V gene TRBV6-2 or TRBV6-3 combines with J gene TRBJ2-2; lacking DNA, the TRBD2 call made by TCRdb goes unchecked. Per germline, CDR1 MNHEY and CDR2 SVGEGT. The CDR3 length is 14 residues. The CDR3 region is CASSPGGETGELFF.

The chain carries TRBV5-1 and TRBJ2-7; TCRdb proposes TRBD2, but this gene call is untestable without DNA. Germline values: CDR1 SGHRS, CDR2 YFSETQ. The length of the CDR3 is 14 residues. CDR3 protein: CASSLTLGHYEQYF.

The rearrangement joins TRBV5-6 to TRBJ2-2; TCRdb proposes TRBD2, but this gene call is untestable without DNA. This CDR3 is 14 amino acids long. Germline lookup yields CDR1 SGHDT and CDR2 YYEEEE. The chain's CDR3 is CASSLPEATGELFF.

The genes are TRBV19 and TRBJ2-7; there is no DNA to check the TCRdb D call of TRBD1. Germline loops: CDR1 LNHDA, CDR2 SQIVND (reference sequence). The CDR3 spans 14 residues. The CDR3 spells CASSHRDKNYEQYF.

J is TRBJ2-7 and V is TRBV5-1; TCRdb calls TRBD1, which cannot be checked without DNA. The CDR3 is made up of 14 amino acids. Looked up from germline, CDR1 is SGHRS and CDR2 is YFSETQ. CDR3 region: CASSLWTGSYEQYF.

The chain joins TRBV30 to TRBJ1-1; the D call of TRBD1 rests on TCRdb alone, since no DNA is present to check it. The length of the CDR3 is 16 residues. Germline V gene data show CDR1 as GTSNPN and CDR2 as SVGIG (reference sequence). CDR3 sequence: CAWSVRSWGLNTEAFF.

The chain is built from TRBV2 and TRBJ2-1; checking the TCRdb D call of TRBD2 is not possible without DNA. CDR3 length: 13 residues. Germline V gives CDR1 SNHLY, CDR2 FYNNEI. The CDR3 region is CASSSSGSNEQFF.

The genes are TRBV28 and TRBJ2-1. Germline-derived CDR1 and CDR2 are MDHEN and SYDVKM. CDR3 length: 11 residues. The CDR3 protein is CASSSRTMWFF.

CDR3 protein: CASSPAPPHNQAFF. The chain has TRBV5-1 and TRBJ1-1; TCRdb's D call of TRBD1 is untestable without DNA. Germline V CDR1 and CDR2: SGHRS, YFSETQ. This CDR3 has 14 residues. The variable domain in full, completed from reference TRBV5-1 and TRBJ1-1, reads KAGVTQTPRYLIKTRGQQVTLSCSPISGHRSVSWYQQTPGQGLQFLFEYFSETQRNKGNFPGRFSGRQFSNSRSEMNVSTLELGDSALYLCASSPAPPHNQAFFGQGTRLTVV.

This sequence joins TRBV7-6 and TRBJ2-1; TCRdb outputs TRBD2, but without DNA this stays unchecked. This CDR3 is built from 14 residues. Germline-derived CDR1 and CDR2 are SGHVS and FNYEAQ. The CDR3 here is CASSWTSGSNEQFF.

The chain couples TRBV5-1 to TRBJ1-3; TCRdb's assignment of TRBD1 cannot be checked, as there is no DNA. This CDR3 contains 16 residues. Germline values: CDR1 SGHRS, CDR2 YFSETQ. CDR3 loop: CASSLRQGASGNTIYF.

The rearrangement links TRBV10-3 to TRBJ2-2. The V gene's germline CDR1 is ENHRY and CDR2 SYGVKD. The CDR3 totals 14 residues. The CDR3 here is CAISESEVAGELFF.

This chain connects TRBV18 to TRBJ2-5. This CDR3 is built from 15 residues. Germline-derived CDR1 and CDR2 are KGHSH and LQKENI. CDR3 region: CASSPPGPYQETQYF.

The V call is TRBV7-2, the J call TRBJ2-4; the D call of TRBD1 rests on TCRdb alone, since no DNA is present to check it. Germline V CDR1 and CDR2: SGHTA, FQGNSA. This CDR3 is 16 amino acids long. The chain's CDR3 is CASSLVGGGLVDIQYF.

The rearrangement links TRBV4-2 to TRBJ2-3; TCRdb proposes TRBD1, but this gene call is untestable without DNA. Per germline, CDR1 LGHNA and CDR2 YNFKEQ. The CDR3 is made up of 16 amino acids. CDR3 sequence reads: CASSQQRQGVTDTQYF.

The V call is TRBV7-2, the J call TRBJ2-2; TCRdb names TRBD1, which stays unverified in the absence of DNA. This CDR3 is built from 16 residues. Germline CDR1 reads SGHTA; CDR2 reads FQGNSA. CDR3 protein: CASSLTGGQGTGELFF.

The V call is TRBV30, the J call TRBJ2-7. The germline V gene has CDR1 GTSNPN and CDR2 SVGIG (reference sequence). The CDR3 contains 15 residues. The CDR3: CAWSVGVMSSYEQYF.

V usage is TRBV7-3 and J usage is TRBJ2-3; TCRdb returns TRBD2, unconfirmable since there is no DNA. In germline, CDR1 is SGHTA, CDR2 FQGTGA. The CDR3 runs to 16 residues. CDR3 in amino acids: CASSSPRGASTDTQYF.

V gene TRBV6-1 combines with J gene TRBJ2-7; as DNA is missing, the TRBD1 call by TCRdb cannot be tested. The germline CDR1 and CDR2 sequences are MNHNS and SASEGT. The CDR3 has 14 amino acids. The CDR3 spells CASSERGASYEQYF.